The rows below give T cell receptor beta chains drawn from one sample of a study of blood T cell repertoires in COVID-19. TCRdb keeps only in-frame clones here, not all; method: immunoSEQ multiplex PCR. Of fewer than 25,000 clones in the sample, approximately 89% were seen once. Material: peripheral blood. Source of these receptors: a human donor in a cohort sampled during active COVID-19. Both conserved end residues are part of each CDR3. The D gene is left open where the match is weak. Clone size is not always given. Where it is, it says once, few, many or a class for expanded clones.

>TRBV29-1|-|TRBJ2-5|-
TGCAGCGTGGTAGCGATGGCCCAGTACTTC
CSVVAMAQYF
>TRBV7-8|-|TRBJ2-5|TRBD2
TGTGCCAGCACCCCTGGGACTAGCGGGAGTTTCCGGACCCAGTACTTC
CASTPGTSGSFRTQYF
>TRBV6-4|-|TRBJ1-1|TRBD1
TGTGCCAGCAGTGGGGGGACAGCTGCGAACACTGAAGCTTTCTTT
CASSGGTAANTEAFF
>TRBV6-5|-|TRBJ1-2|-
TGTGCCAGCAGCGGCGAGTGGACAAACTATGGCTACACCTTC
CASSGEWTNYGYTF
>TRBV27|-|TRBJ2-3|-
TGTGCCAGCAGTTTTCGTCGGACAGATACGCAGTATTTT
CASSFRRTDTQYF
>TRBV28|-|TRBJ2-1|TRBD2
TGTGCCAGCAGTTTCCGGGGGGAGTCTTACAATGAGCAGTTCTTC
CASSFRGESYNEQFF
>TRBV5-1|-|TRBJ2-5|TRBD2
TGCGCCCGCAGCTGGACCGGGGGCGGGGGGGAAGAGACCCAGTACTTC
CARSWTGGGGEETQYF
>TRBV19|-|TRBJ2-3|-
TGTGCCAGTAGCGACAAGGGGGGGACTATCACAGATACGCAGTATTTT
CASSDKGGTITDTQYF
>TRBV7-2|-|TRBJ2-2|-
TGTGCCAGCAGACCAGGGTCGGACACCGGGGAGCTGTTTTTT
CASRPGSDTGELFF
>TRBV12-5|-|TRBJ1-4|TRBD1
TGTGCTAGTGGTTTGGTCCGGGACAGTAATGAAAAACTGTTTTTT
CASGLVRDSNEKLFF
>TRBV4-2|-|TRBJ2-1|TRBD2
TGTGCCAGCAGCCAAGCCGGGACTAGCGGGCAAAATGAACAGTTCTTC
CASSQAGTSGQNEQFF
>TRBV28|-|TRBJ2-7|-
TGTGCCAGCAGTTTATCCCTGGGGGGAACCTCCTACGAGCAGTACTTC
CASSLSLGGTSYEQYF
>TRBV7-9|-|TRBJ2-5|-
TGTGCCAGCAGCTTGGCACAAGAGACCCAGTACTTC
CASSLAQETQYF
>TRBV19|-|TRBJ2-3|TRBD1
TGTGCCAGTAAGGGCTTAGTAAGCCGTGACAGGGTGAGCACAGATACGCAGTATTTT
CASKGLVSRDRVSTDTQYF
>TRBV11-2|-|TRBJ1-3|-
TGTGCCAGCAGCTTAATGCGACTTAGCTCTGGAAACACCATATATTTT
CASSLMRLSSGNTIYF
>TRBV15|-|TRBJ2-7|TRBD2
TGTGCCACGGCCCCGACTAGCGGGAGTAACGAGCAGTACTTC
CATAPTSGSNEQYF
>TRBV3-1/TRBV3-2|-|TRBJ2-3|-
TGTGCCAGCAGCCAACAGGGTGCAGATACGCAGTATTTT
CASSQQGADTQYF
>TRBV3-1/TRBV3-2|few|TRBJ2-5|TRBD2
TGTGCCAGCAGCCAAGATTTAGCGGGGTTCGTAGAGACCCAGTACTTC
CASSQDLAGFVETQYF
>TRBV19|-|TRBJ1-6|TRBD1
TGTGCCAGTAATGGGGGACAGGGCCATTCACCCCTCCACTTT
CASNGGQGHSPLHF
>TRBV2|-|TRBJ2-7|TRBD1
TGTGCCAGCAGCGCTAGAGACAGGGGACCGGCCGAGCAGTACTTC
CASSARDRGPAEQYF
>TRBV5-1|-|TRBJ2-1|TRBD2
TGCGCCAGCAGCTCGACGGGGGGTGAGCAGTTCTTC
CASSSTGGEQFF
>TRBV7-9|-|TRBJ2-3|-
TGTGCCAGCAGCTTAGCAGCTAGCACAGATACGCAGTATTTT
CASSLAASTDTQYF
>TRBV6-1|-|TRBJ2-6|TRBD1
TGTGCCAGCAGTGGTGGGACAGCCGGCTCTGGGGCCAACGTCCTGACTTTC
CASSGGTAGSGANVLTF
>TRBV11-2|-|TRBJ2-2|TRBD1
TGTGCCAGCAGCCCCGGGACAGGTTACACCGGGGAGCTGTTTTTT
CASSPGTGYTGELFF
>TRBV7-6|once|TRBJ1-4|-
TGTGCCAGCAGCCCCGACAGAGGCGAAAAACTGTTTTTT
CASSPDRGEKLFF
>TRBV6-4|-|TRBJ2-1|TRBD2
TGTGCCAGCAGTCTTTTTGGGGGGGTCTCCTACAATGAGCAGTTCTTC
CASSLFGGVSYNEQFF
>TRBV6-5|-|TRBJ1-1|-
TGTGCCAGCAGTCTTATTTACCAGGGAAACACTGAAGCTTTCTTT
CASSLIYQGNTEAFF
>TRBV19|-|TRBJ2-1|TRBD2
TGTGCCAGTAGTATCGTAGCGGGAGGCCGAGGGGGTGAGCAGTTCTTC
CASSIVAGGRGGEQFF
>TRBV27|-|TRBJ1-2|TRBD1
TGTGCCAGCAGTCCGGTCCCGGGACAGGGGGGAAACTATGGCTACACCTTC
CASSPVPGQGGNYGYTF
>TRBV6-5|-|TRBJ1-1|-
TGTGCCAGCAGATGGGGGGACACTGAAGCTTTCTTT
CASRWGDTEAFF
>TRBV5-1|few|TRBJ1-1|-
TGCGCCAGCAGCCCCACAGGGAGCTCTTATAACACTGAAGCTTTCTTT
CASSPTGSSYNTEAFF
>TRBV24-1|-|TRBJ2-5|-
TGTGCCACCAGTGTAGGCCTAGCTGGGGAAGAGACCCAGTACTTC
CATSVGLAGEETQYF
>TRBV29-1|-|TRBJ2-5|-
TGCAGCGTTGAAGGCTCTAGCTCTCTCGAGACCCAGTACTTC
CSVEGSSSLETQYF
>TRBV30|-|TRBJ1-4|TRBD1
TGTGCCTGGAGTGTGACGACAGGGGGAAGGAATGAAAAACTGTTTTTT
CAWSVTTGGRNEKLFF
>TRBV5-1|-|TRBJ2-1|TRBD2
TGCGCCAGCAAGCGGGATTCCTACAATGAGCAGTTCTTC
CASKRDSYNEQFF
>TRBV2|-|TRBJ2-6|-
TGTGCCAGCAACAGGGATCTCACTGGGGCCAACGTCCTGACTTTC
CASNRDLTGANVLTF
>TRBV7-2|-|TRBJ2-5|-
TGTGCCAGCAGCTTTTCGGAGTCCGGGACCCAGTACTTC
CASSFSESGTQYF
>TRBV27|-|TRBJ2-1|-
TGTGCCAGCAGTTACAGGCACAATGAGCAGTTCTTC
CASSYRHNEQFF
>TRBV27|-|TRBJ2-1|-
TGTGCCAGCAGTTTACAGGGTAGCAATGAGCAGTTCTTC
CASSLQGSNEQFF
>TRBV3-1/TRBV3-2|-|TRBJ1-2|TRBD1
TGTGCCAGCAGCCAACCAGGGGGCCTTACGGGCGTCGAGGGCTATGGCTACACCTTC
CASSQPGGLTGVEGYGYTF
>TRBV6-5|-|TRBJ2-1|TRBD1
TGTGCCAGCAGTAAAACAGGGGGCAGTGAGCAGTTCTTC
CASSKTGGSEQFF
>TRBV27|-|TRBJ1-2|-
TGTGCCAGCAGTTTACCTCAGGGGCGCCTTGACTTC
CASSLPQGRLDF
>TRBV21-1|few|TRBJ2-7|-
TGTGCCAGCAGCAAAGCCTATGAGACAGGCTCTGCTAATTCTCTGGGGGAGCAGTACTTC
CASSKAYETGSANSLGEQYF
>TRBV6-1|-|TRBJ2-1|-
TGTGCCAGCAGTGAAAGGTATGGCGGGGGCCTCCTCTATGAGCAGTTCTTC
CASSERYGGGLLYEQFF
>TRBV4-1|once|TRBJ2-3|TRBD2
TGCGCCAGCAGCCACCATCTTCTCCGTAGCGGGGGGGCCTCAGATACGCAGTATTTT
CASSHHLLRSGGASDTQYF
>TRBV6-2/TRBV6-3|-|TRBJ2-5|-
TGTGCCAGCAGTTACAACAGCGGGGAGACCCAGTACTTC
CASSYNSGETQYF
>TRBV5-6|-|TRBJ2-2|-
TGTGCCAGCAGCACCCTAGGAGGACGGACCGGGGAGCTGTTTTTT
CASSTLGGRTGELFF
>TRBV29-1|-|TRBJ1-2|-
TGCAGCGTTGAAGATTTAACCGGATCCAGGGGTACTAACTATGGCTACACCTTC
CSVEDLTGSRGTNYGYTF
>TRBV10-2|-|TRBJ1-2|-
TGCGCCAGCAGCCGAGAACAGACAGCTAACTATGGCTACACCTTC
CASSREQTANYGYTF
>TRBV7-9|-|TRBJ2-5|TRBD2
TGTGCCAGCAGCTTGGCTAGCGGGGGTCGGTACTTC
CASSLASGGRYF
>TRBV7-9|few|TRBJ1-1|-
TGTGCCAGCAGCCAACAGGGTGTAGGCACTGAAGCTTTCTTT
CASSQQGVGTEAFF